This section outlines one TCR beta chain sequence together with its context. CDR3 length: 15 amino acids. Germline CDR1 reads SGDLS; CDR2 reads YYNGEE. The junction had 7 bases not matched to a gene; V was cut back by 0 bases and J by 10 bases. The table came from immunoSEQ multiplex PCR; TCRdb's copy has only in-frame clones and leaves some out. The table lists 150,000 to 200,000 clones, over 85% of them singletons, with about a tenth in the top ten. The entry originates in a study of cytomegalovirus exposure and HLA in healthy donors. What was sequenced was PBMCs. This receptor was taken from a woman aged 18-29 years in good health and CMV-seropositive. The genes are TRBV9 and TRBJ2-1, with 10 bases identical to TRBD2. The CDR3 loop is CASSVGAGGPYEQFF. CDR3 bases: TGTGCCAGCAGCGTAGGAGCGGGAGGGCCATACGAGCAGTTCTTC.